Below are 7 T cell receptor beta chains sequenced from a single sample in a study of beta chain features in type 1 diabetes. Expressed TCRB transcripts got sequenced, as all isolated RNA was reverse transcribed. Method: immunoSEQ multiplex PCR; TCRdb's copy keeps in-frame clones and lacks some. This table has hundreds of thousands of clones, roughly 16% appearing once. The sequencing sample was made of naive CD4+ T cells from blood. The receptors were gathered from a young woman in good health.

The V and J genes are TRBV19 and TRBJ1-2; D perhaps matches TRBD1 (5 bases). The CDR3 extends over 12 amino acids. The germline V and J ends were trimmed by 7 bases and 1 base, with 7 bases remaining between them. The germline V gene has CDR1 LNHDA and CDR2 SQIVND (reference sequence). CDR3 residues: CASKTDNYGYTF. In DNA, the CDR3 is TGTGCCAGTAAGACAGATAACTATGGCTACACCTTC.

This rearrangement joins TRBV18 to TRBJ2-7; the D gene is possibly TRBD1 (6 bases). The V gene lost 5 bases and the J gene lost 3 bases, with 8 bases spanning the gap. The CDR3 runs to 12 residues. Per the germline V gene, CDR1 is KGHSH and CDR2 is LQKENI. The CDR3 protein is CASSSDSYEQYF. CDR3 nucleotides: TGTGCCAGCTCATCGGACAGCTACGAGCAGTACTTC.

This chain connects TRBV28 to TRBJ1-4; possibly TRBD1 for D (6 bases). Deletions cut 4 bases from V and 4 bases from J, with 10 bases between. The CDR3 covers 14 residues. Germline-derived CDR1 and CDR2 are MDHEN and SYDVKM. Here the CDR3 reads CASSSTGDNEKLFF. In nucleotides, the CDR3 is TGTGCCAGCAGTTCGACAGGAGATAATGAAAAACTGTTTTTT. The full variable domain, rest sourced from reference TRBV28 and TRBJ1-4, is DVKVTQSSRYLVKRTGEKVFLECVQDMDHENMFWYRQDPGLGLRLIYFSYDVKMKEKGDIPEGYSVSREKKERFSLILESASTNQTSMYLCASSSTGDNEKLFFGSGTQLSVL.

The sample holds many counts of this clone. DNA of the CDR3: TGTGCCAGCAGCTTAGCCGGGCACAGGGTAAATGAGCAGTTCTTC. This translates into CASSLAGHRVNEQFF. The J gene is TRBJ2-1, the V gene TRBV7-9, with D possibly TRBD1 on 6 matching bases. Trimming removed 0 bases at V and 7 bases at J, with 13 bases between. The CDR3 extends over 15 amino acids. Germline V CDR1 and CDR2: SEHNR, FQNEAQ (reference sequence). Full variable domain (outside the CDR3, taken from reference TRBV7-9 and TRBJ2-1): DTGVSQNPRHKITKRGQNVTFRCDPISEHNRLYWYRQTLGQGPEFLTYFQNEAQLEKSRLLSDRFSAERPKGSFSTLEIQRTEQGDSAMYLCASSLAGHRVNEQFFGPGTRLTVL.

This clone was picked up a small number of times. The chain recombines TRBV18 with TRBJ2-7, with D unclear. From germline, CDR1 is KGHSH and CDR2 LQKENI. V was trimmed by 2 bases and J by 7 bases, leaving 15 bases between them. The CDR3 consists of 14 residues. CDR3 DNA sequence: TGTGCCAGCTCACCAAGAAGGGATCCTTCGGAGCAGTACTTC. This encodes CASSPRRDPSEQYF. The full variable domain, with the rest looked up from reference TRBV18 and TRBJ2-7, is NAGVMQNPRHLVRRRGQEARLRCSPMKGHSHVYWYRQLPEEGLKFMVYLQKENIIDESGMPKERFSAEFPKEGPSILRIQQVVRGDSAAYFCASSPRRDPSEQYFGPGTRLTVT.

The chain employs TRBV7-2 and TRBJ2-3, with TRBD2 identical over 9 bases. Trimming cost V 0 bases and J 0 bases; bases outside gene matches: 7. This CDR3 spans 18 amino acids. Germline V gives CDR1 SGHTA, CDR2 FQGNSA. The CDR3 loop reads CASSLALASGTSTDTQYF. The CDR3 DNA sequence: TGTGCCAGCAGCTTAGCGTTGGCTAGCGGGACTAGCACAGATACGCAGTATTTT.

This chain uses TRBV6-5 with TRBJ2-4, with D possibly being TRBD1 or TRBD2 (5 bases each). The length of the CDR3 is 14 residues. Per germline, CDR1 MNHEY and CDR2 SVGAGI. V lost 0 bases and J 8 bases, leaving 11 bases between the germline ends. The CDR3 sequence: CASSYSAGTHIQYF. The CDR3 region has the DNA TGTGCCAGCAGTTACTCGGCCGGGACGCACATTCAGTACTTC.